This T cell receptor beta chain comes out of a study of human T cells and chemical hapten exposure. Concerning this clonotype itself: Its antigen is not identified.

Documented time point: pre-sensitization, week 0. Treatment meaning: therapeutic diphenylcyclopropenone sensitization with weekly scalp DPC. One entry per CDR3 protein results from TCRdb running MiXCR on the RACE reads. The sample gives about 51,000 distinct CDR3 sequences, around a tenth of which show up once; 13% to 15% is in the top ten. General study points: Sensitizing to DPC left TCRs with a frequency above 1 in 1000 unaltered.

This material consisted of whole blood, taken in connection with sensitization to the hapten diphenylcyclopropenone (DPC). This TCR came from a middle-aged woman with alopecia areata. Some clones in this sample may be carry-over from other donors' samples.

The CDR3 nucleotides read TGTGCCAGCAGCTTGGGCTACTACGAGCAGTACTTC. It specifies CASSLGYYEQYF. The chain is built from TRBV5-4 and TRBJ2-7; D is unclear. This CDR3 is 12 amino acids long. V lost 0 bases, J lost 3 bases, and 4 bases lay in between. Per the germline V gene, CDR1 is SGHNT and CDR2 is YYREEE (reference sequence).